The sequence of this T cell receptor (beta chain) was determined in a study of STAT5B mutations in CD4+ large granular lymphocyte leukemia. Overall study findings and caveats: Top patient clones used TRBV06 genes more often: 8/27 versus 2/35 in controls. Patient CD4-sorted repertoires looked more clonal than healthy CD4+ repertoires, even without putative leukemic clones.

Repertoires were generated with immunoSEQ multiplex PCR, while TCRdb's copy carries only in-frame clones and drops some. Here the sample spans about 28,000 clones, approximately 79% being singletons. The germline CDR1 and CDR2 sequences are SEHNR and FQNEAQ (reference sequence). This CDR3 comprises 15 residues. The V segment lost 4 bases and the J segment 8 bases; nucleotides outside the gene matches: 8. Concerning this clone: Its antigen is not identified.

What was sequenced was CD4+ T cells from blood buffy coats. The rearrangement joins TRBV7-9 to TRBJ1-6, with 7 bases aligning to TRBD1. This receptor was taken from a human donor in good health. The CDR3 nucleotides read TGTGCCAGCAGCTCAACCCGGGACAGCTATTCACCCCTCCACTTT. Translation gives CASSSTRDSYSPLHF.